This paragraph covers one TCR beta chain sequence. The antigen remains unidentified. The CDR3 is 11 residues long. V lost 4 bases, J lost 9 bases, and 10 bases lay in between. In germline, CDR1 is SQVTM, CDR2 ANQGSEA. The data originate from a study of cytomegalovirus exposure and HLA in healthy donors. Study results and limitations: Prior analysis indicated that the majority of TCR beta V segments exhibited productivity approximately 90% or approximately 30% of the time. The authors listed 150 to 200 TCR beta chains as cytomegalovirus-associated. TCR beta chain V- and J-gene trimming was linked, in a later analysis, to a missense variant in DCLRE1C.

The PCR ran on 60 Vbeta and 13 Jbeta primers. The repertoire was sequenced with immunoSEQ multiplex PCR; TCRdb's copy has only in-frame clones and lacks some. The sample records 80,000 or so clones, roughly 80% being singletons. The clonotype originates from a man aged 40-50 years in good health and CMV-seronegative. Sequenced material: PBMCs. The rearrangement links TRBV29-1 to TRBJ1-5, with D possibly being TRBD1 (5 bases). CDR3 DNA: TGCAGCGTTGGACCAGGGTGGCCCCAGCATTTT. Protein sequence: CSVGPGWPQHF.